One and the same sample provided the 2 T cell receptor beta chains below, sequenced in a study of cytomegalovirus exposure and HLA in healthy donors. Use of 60 Vbeta and 13 Jbeta primers characterized the PCR. TCRdb keeps only in-frame clones here, not all; method: immunoSEQ multiplex PCR. This table has 100,000 to 150,000 clones, roughly a tenth appearing once. Sequenced: PBMCs. The receptors shown here come from a woman under 30 in good health and CMV-seropositive.

This clone has just a few counts. The chain is built from TRBV7-9 and TRBJ2-7; possible D gene TRBD1, 5 bases. The germline V and J ends were trimmed by 5 bases and 0 bases, with 8 bases remaining between them. Germline-derived CDR1 and CDR2 are SEHNR and FQNEAQ (reference sequence). CDR3 length equals 13 residues. CDR3 in amino acids: CASSVQGSYEQYF. CDR3 DNA: TGTGCCAGCAGCGTTCAGGGCTCCTACGAGCAGTACTTC.

This clone was counted between two and nine times. The chain combines TRBV14 with TRBJ2-2; 14 nucleotides line up with TRBD2. The germline CDR1 and CDR2 sequences are SGHDN and FVKESK. This CDR3 has 20 residues. Germline trimming cut 3 bases from V and 2 bases from J; bases unmatched to any gene: 11. The CDR3 loop reads CASSQFLGLAGGLNTGELFF. The DNA of the CDR3 is TGTGCCAGCAGCCAGTTTCTCGGACTAGCGGGAGGACTAAACACCGGGGAGCTGTTTTTT.